This is a list of T cell receptor beta chains from one sample in a study of blood T cell repertoires in COVID-19. Data came from immunoSEQ multiplex PCR; TCRdb stores just in-frame clones and leaves some out. The sample has 85,000 to 100,000 clones; approximately 86% are singletons. Sequencing was done on a sample of peripheral blood. The origin of the receptors is a man in his 60s with acute or convalescent COVID-19. Both conserved end residues are part of each CDR3. A D gene is named only where the DNA matches it firmly. Only some rows state a clone size, as once, few, many or a class for expanded clones.

clone_size	v_call	d_call	j_call	cdr3_nt	cdr3_aa
-	TRBV27	-	TRBJ1-2	TGTGCCAGCAGTTTGAAGGACAGCACCTTC	CASSLKDSTF
-	TRBV7-8	-	TRBJ1-5	TGTGCCAGCAGCTTAAAGCACAGGGAACAGCCCCAGCATTTT	CASSLKHREQPQHF
-	TRBV3-1/TRBV3-2	TRBD2	TRBJ2-1	TGTGCCAGCAGCCAAGATTTGGCTAGCGGGAGTAATGAGCAGTTCTTC	CASSQDLASGSNEQFF
-	TRBV5-6	-	TRBJ1-1	TGTGCCAGCAGCTTGGGGCAGCCTCAGAGGGCTTTCTTT	CASSLGQPQRAFF
-	TRBV29-1	TRBD1	TRBJ1-2	TGCAGCGTTGAAGACGCGACAGGGGGAATTTTGGGTGGCTACACCTTC	CSVEDATGGILGGYTF
-	TRBV19	-	TRBJ1-5	TGTGCCAGTAGTATATTCGTGACAGATCAGCCCCAGCATTTT	CASSIFVTDQPQHF
once	TRBV30	-	TRBJ1-2	TGTGCCTGGAGGGCTCGACCGGGGAGCCGCTATGGCTACACCTTC	CAWRARPGSRYGYTF
-	TRBV15	-	TRBJ2-7	TGTGCCACCAGCAGAGATTCAGGCCTGGCCAGATCCTACGAGCAGTACTTC	CATSRDSGLARSYEQYF
-	TRBV6-2/TRBV6-3	TRBD1	TRBJ1-1	TGTGCCAGCAGTTACGCCACGACAGGGGATGCTTTCTTT	CASSYATTGDAFF
-	TRBV7-8	-	TRBJ2-7	TGTGCCAGCAGCCACAGTTCCTACGAGCAGTACTTC	CASSHSSYEQYF